What follows are 25 T cell receptor beta chains derived from one specimen sequenced in a study of shared clonotypes between healthy human individuals. Using immunoSEQ multiplex PCR, the repertoire was profiled, and TCRdb retains in-frame clones only, with some absent. Of about 600,000 clones listed, more than 95% are singletons. Source material: naive CD4+ T cells sorted from blood. The subset is: CD45RA+ positively selected. The receptors were sampled from a woman in her 30s in good health.

The rearrangement uses TRBV5-1 and TRBJ2-7, with 9 bases identical to TRBD2. CDR1 and CDR2 from the germline V gene are SGHRS and YFSETQ. With 3 bases clipped from V and 5 bases from J, the junction kept 24 bases outside the gene matches. This CDR3 comprises 20 residues. In nucleotides, the CDR3 is TGCGCCAGCAGCTCAACCTACAGGTTACCCCGCAAGCGGGAGGCCGACGAGCAGTACTTC. Its protein product is CASSSTYRLPRKREADEQYF. Full variable domain (rest looked up from reference TRBV5-1 and TRBJ2-7): KAGVTQTPRYLIKTRGQQVTLSCSPISGHRSVSWYQQTPGQGLQFLFEYFSETQRNKGNFPGRFSGRQFSNSRSEMNVSTLELGDSALYLCASSSTYRLPRKREADEQYFGPGTRLTVT.

The chain links TRBV11-2 to TRBJ1-6; no clear D. This CDR3 is 15 amino acids long. Deletions cut 1 base from V and 5 bases from J, with 9 bases between. Germline V gives CDR1 SGHAT, CDR2 FQNNGV. The CDR3 reads CASSLGLQNNSPLHF. CDR3 nucleotides: TGTGCCAGCAGCTTAGGTCTGCAGAATAATTCACCCCTCCACTTT.

This sequence joins TRBV28 and TRBJ2-3, with no clear D. Germline V gene lookup returns CDR1 MDHEN and CDR2 SYDVKM. The V end lost 1 base, the J end lost 0 bases, and 2 bases lay between the germline ends. There are 13 residues in the CDR3. The CDR3 protein is CASSLSSTDTQYF. CDR3 DNA: TGTGCCAGCAGTTTATCTAGCACAGATACGCAGTATTTT.

The chain has TRBV5-4 and TRBJ2-7; 10 bases are a match to TRBD1. Unmatched junction bases numbered 3, after V lost 4 bases and J lost 2 bases. Looked up from germline, CDR1 is SGHNT and CDR2 is YYREEE (reference sequence). The CDR3 consists of 14 residues. CDR3 loop: CASSRDRGTYEQYF. The CDR3 nucleotides are TGTGCCAGCAGCCGGGACAGGGGAACCTACGAGCAGTACTTC. Using reference TRBV5-4 and TRBJ2-7 for the parts outside the CDR3, the full variable domain is ETGVTQSPTHLIKTRGQQVTLRCSSQSGHNTVSWYQQALGQGPQFIFQYYREEENGRGNFPPRFSGLQFPNYSSELNVNALELDDSALYLCASSRDRGTYEQYFGPGTRLTVT.

The chain couples TRBV28 to TRBJ2-1, with D possibly TRBD1 on 5 matching bases. Trimming pared 2 bases from V and 4 bases from J, leaving 12 bases between. The length of the CDR3 is 15 residues. From germline, CDR1 is MDHEN and CDR2 SYDVKM. CDR3: CASSLVVTAYNEQFF. CDR3 nucleotides: TGTGCCAGCAGTTTAGTGGTGACAGCGTACAATGAGCAGTTCTTC.

The V call is TRBV4-1, the J call TRBJ1-3; D is uncertain. Germline V lookup: CDR1 MGHRA, CDR2 YSYEKL. The CDR3 consists of 14 residues. Trimming removed 0 bases from V and 6 bases from J, with 9 bases in between. CDR3 nucleotides: TGCGCCAGCAGCCAAGAGGTAAACGTAAACACCATATATTTT. Amino acids: CASSQEVNVNTIYF.

The chain employs TRBV4-2 and TRBJ2-1, with TRBD2 identical over 11 bases. With V trimmed by 1 base and J by 2 bases, 10 bases remained unmatched. The germline V gene encodes CDR1 LGHNA and CDR2 YNFKEQ. The CDR3 has 19 residues. The CDR3 here is CASSQGLGLAGLAYNEQFF. CDR3 nucleotides: TGTGCCAGCAGCCAAGGTTTAGGACTAGCGGGCCTCGCCTACAATGAGCAGTTCTTC.

The chain employs TRBV6-4 and TRBJ2-5; the D gene is possibly TRBD2 (5 bases). This CDR3 region has 15 residues. Germline-derived CDR1 and CDR2 are MRHNA and SNTAGT. V lost 5 bases and J 1 base, leaving 14 bases between the germline ends. The CDR3 reads CASSREGGIQETQYF. The CDR3 DNA reads as TGTGCCAGCAGTCGAGAGGGCGGAATCCAAGAGACCCAGTACTTC.

The gene calls are TRBV19 and TRBJ1-5, with a possible D match to TRBD1 (6 bases). This CDR3 contains 13 residues. Trimming cost V 9 bases and J 0 bases, with 9 bases left between them. Germline-derived CDR1 and CDR2 are LNHDA and SQIVND (reference sequence). The CDR3 spells CASGQSSNQPQHF. CDR3 nucleotides: TGTGCCAGCGGACAGAGTAGCAATCAGCCCCAGCATTTT.

The genes are TRBV19 and TRBJ2-7; no definite D call. Germline CDR1 and CDR2: LNHDA and SQIVND (reference sequence). Trimming left V 4 bases short and J 2 bases short, with 6 bases between. CDR3 length: 12 amino acids. The CDR3 here is CASSTSTYEQYF. The CDR3 nucleotides read TGTGCCAGTAGTACCTCGACCTACGAGCAGTACTTC.

The chain carries TRBV18 and TRBJ2-5; 8 positions match TRBD1. From germline, CDR1 is KGHSH and CDR2 LQKENI. This CDR3 contains 15 residues. J gave up 4 bases and V 4 bases, and 8 bases lay outside the gene matches. Written as DNA, the CDR3 is TGTGCCAGCTCACGAGACCCAGGGGGCATAGAGACCCAGTACTTC. Protein product: CASSRDPGGIETQYF.

The J gene is TRBJ2-7, the V gene TRBV5-4; D may be TRBD1 (6 bases). Trimming removed 4 bases from V and 2 bases from J, with 10 bases in between. The CDR3 is 13 amino acids. Germline V lookup: CDR1 SGHNT, CDR2 YYREEE (reference sequence). In DNA, the CDR3 is TGTGCCAGCAGCCGGTGGGACACCTACGAGCAGTACTTC. Translation: CASSRWDTYEQYF.

The V and J genes are TRBV7-2 and TRBJ2-2, with 7 positions matching TRBD2. V dropped 5 bases and J dropped 0; count of bases not matched to a gene: 3. CDR3 length equals 15 residues. Germline V gene lookup returns CDR1 SGHTA and CDR2 FQGNSA. CDR3 protein: CASSISGANTGELFF. The CDR3 DNA reads TGTGCCAGCAGCATAAGCGGGGCGAACACCGGGGAGCTGTTTTTT.

This clone was seen just once. The chain is built from TRBV2 and TRBJ2-2, with a weak D call TRBD2 (6 bases). The CDR3 is made up of 13 amino acids. Trimming stripped 6 bases from V and 8 bases from J, with 13 bases between. Germline lookup yields CDR1 SNHLY and CDR2 FYNNEI. The CDR3 region is CASREGLEGELFF. The CDR3 coding sequence is TGTGCCAGCAGGGAGGGCCTAGAAGGGGAGCTGTTTTTT.

This chain joins TRBV5-1 and TRBJ2-1; TRBD2 agrees at 12 bases. Germline V CDR1 and CDR2: SGHRS, YFSETQ. The J segment lost 5 bases and the V segment lost 2 bases, leaving 8 bases of the junction unmatched. The CDR3 contains 17 residues. CDR3 residues: CASSLWTSGDDDNEQFF. The DNA of the CDR3 is TGCGCCAGCAGCTTATGGACTAGCGGGGACGATGACAATGAGCAGTTCTTC.

A few counts support this clone. The V gene is TRBV18, the J gene TRBJ1-1; perhaps TRBD1 as D (5 bases). CDR1 is KGHSH, CDR2 LQKENI, per germline. Trimming shortened V by 3 bases and J by 3 bases, and 8 bases separated the two germline ends. The CDR3 is 13 residues long. In DNA, the CDR3 is TGTGCCAGCTCACCGGTGGGGGACACTGAAGCTTTCTTT. Translating it yields CASSPVGDTEAFF. Combining the CDR3 with reference TRBV18 and TRBJ1-1 gives the whole variable domain NAGVMQNPRHLVRRRGQEARLRCSPMKGHSHVYWYRQLPEEGLKFMVYLQKENIIDESGMPKERFSAEFPKEGPSILRIQQVVRGDSAAYFCASSPVGDTEAFFGQGTRLTVV.

The rearrangement links TRBV6-1 to TRBJ1-5; D uncertain. CDR1 MNHNS and CDR2 SASEGT come from the germline V gene. Trimming pared 1 base from V and 6 bases from J, leaving 4 bases between. The CDR3 sequence is 12 residues long. The chain's CDR3 is CASSEGSQPQHF. DNA for the CDR3: TGTGCCAGCAGTGAAGGAAGTCAGCCCCAGCATTTT.

The V gene is TRBV29-1, the J gene TRBJ2-7, with D perhaps matching TRBD1 (6 bases). The CDR3 is 14 amino acids. Germline values: CDR1 SQVTM, CDR2 ANQGSEA. With 4 bases removed from V and 0 bases from J, the gap between germline ends came to 13 bases. The CDR3 region is CSVGVGGSSYEQYF. The CDR3 region has the DNA TGCAGCGTTGGCGTAGGGGGTAGCTCCTACGAGCAGTACTTC.

The chain links TRBV5-4 to TRBJ2-5; TRBD2 matches 9 bases. The assigned J gene may be wrong: the sequence end matches TRBJ2-7 better. The CDR3 covers 14 residues. Germline V lookup: CDR1 SGHNT, CDR2 YYREEE (reference sequence). The CDR3 sequence is CASSAGGNSYEQYF. CDR3 nucleotides: TGTGCCAGCAGCGCGGGAGGGAATTCCTACGAGCAGTACTTC.

Only one count was recorded for this clone. This rearrangement joins TRBV28 to TRBJ1-2; unclear D gene. The germline V and J ends were trimmed by 7 bases and 0 bases, with 12 bases remaining between them. Germline CDR1 MDHEN, CDR2 SYDVKM. The CDR3 length is 14 residues. The CDR3 nucleotides read TGTGCCAGCATCTCCGAGGGTTCTAACTATGGCTACACCTTC. Translating it yields CASISEGSNYGYTF.

This clone was detected only once. This chain uses TRBV27 with TRBJ1-5, with D perhaps TRBD1 (6 bases). The CDR3 contains 15 residues. Trimming left V 5 bases short and J 7 bases short, with 18 bases between. CDR1 and CDR2 (germline): MNHEY, SMNVEV (reference sequence). The CDR3 sequence is CASSHNSGANQPQHF. The CDR3 DNA sequence: TGTGCCAGCAGTCACAATTCGGGGGCCAACCAGCCCCAGCATTTT.

This chain uses TRBV5-4 with TRBJ2-7, with D tentatively TRBD1 or TRBD2 (7 bases each). The CDR3 is made up of 16 amino acids. Germline V gene lookup returns CDR1 SGHNT and CDR2 YYREEE (reference sequence). V was clipped by 4 bases and J by 5 bases, with 22 bases between them. This CDR3 reads CASSRTYGGGGDEQYF. The DNA of the CDR3 is TGTGCCAGCAGCCGAACGTACGGGGGAGGGGGCGACGAGCAGTACTTC.

The chain couples TRBV28 to TRBJ2-7; a possible D gene is TRBD1 (5 bases). Germline CDR1 and CDR2: MDHEN and SYDVKM. Trimming took 5 bases from V and 1 from J, leaving 6 bases between them. This CDR3 comprises 12 residues. The CDR3 protein is CASSDSSYEQYF. The DNA of the CDR3 is TGTGCCAGCAGTGACAGTTCCTACGAGCAGTACTTC.

The V call is TRBV18, the J call TRBJ2-1; D perhaps matches TRBD2 (5 bases). Germline CDR1 and CDR2: KGHSH and LQKENI. The CDR3 is 15 residues long. V lost 3 bases and J 7 bases, leaving 16 bases between the germline ends. CDR3 loop: CASSPWRARSNEQFF. DNA of the CDR3: TGTGCCAGCTCACCTTGGCGGGCCAGATCAAATGAGCAGTTCTTC.

The chain joins TRBV5-3 to TRBJ2-2, with TRBD1 identical over 7 bases. TRBV5-3 is annotated as an ORF whose role is uncertain. The CDR3 has 17 amino acids. V was clipped by 6 bases and J by 1 base; unmatched bases: 12. Written as DNA, the CDR3 is TGTGCCAGAACTCATACCCTAAGACAGGGGAACACCGGGGAGCTGTTTTTT. Protein: CARTHTLRQGNTGELFF.